The T cell receptor (beta chain) under discussion was sequenced for a study of regulatory T cells in long-lasting Graves disease. Whole-study results and caveats: Preferential use of TRBV28, TRBJ1-2 and TRBJ2-5 was seen in persistent disease. Among persistent patients, a larger number of public clonotypes were shared (approximately 3,000) than among newly diagnosed patients (about 1,000).

Sample time point: newly diagnosed GD, antithyroid drugs for less than 3 months. PBMCs were the source of the RNA used for TCR sequencing. The authors built TCR beta libraries using iRepertoire HTBI primers and Arm-PCR of CDR3 regions. TCRdb reprocessed the multiplex PCR reads with MiXCR, giving one entry per CDR3 protein. This sample has under 250,000 distinct CDR3 sequences, with roughly 19% found just once. The CDR3 has 18 residues. The ends were cut back, 4 bases at V and 7 bases at J, with 29 bases in the middle. With respect to this clonotype: The antigen remains undetermined. A far larger clone is one nucleotide away, so this likely arose from a read error.

The same sample was also studied in work on T cells in Graves' hyperthyroidism and ophthalmopathy. From that study: The TCR CDR3 first-round RT-PCR relied on the HTBI primer set. Blood shared most expanded thyroid clonotypes above 0.001.

This material consisted of peripheral blood mononuclear cells (PBMCs), taken at new diagnosis, from a patient treated with antithyroid drugs. The chain joins TRBV12-3 or TRBV12-4 to TRBJ2-7, with D tentatively TRBD1 (5 bases). The source of this sequence is a woman in her twenties or thirties with Graves disease. The CDR3 sequence is CASSSYLVQVYSYNEQYF. Written as DNA, the CDR3 is TGTGCCAGCAGTTCCTATTTGGTACAGGTATACTCCTACAATGAGCAGTACTTC.